These 27 T cell receptor beta chains share one sample of origin, sequenced in a study of neurological immune-mediated disorders. One entry per CDR3 protein results from TCRdb running MiXCR on the 5' RACE reads. The table lists roughly 27,000 distinct CDR3 sequences, roughly 2.7% of them singletons. Material for sequencing was PBMCs. The source of these receptors is a woman in her forties or fifties with multiple sclerosis.

Ten or more counts support this clonotype. The V and J genes are TRBV12-3 or TRBV12-4 and TRBJ1-1, with a possible D match to TRBD1 (5 bases). This CDR3 has 11 amino acids. Trimming took 10 bases from V and 6 from J, leaving 12 bases between them. The CDR3 protein is CATTQGAEAFF. In DNA form, the CDR3 reads TGTGCCACTACGCAGGGTGCTGAAGCTTTCTTT.

This clonotype was observed many times. The rearrangement uses TRBV20-1 and TRBJ2-5; a weak D match, TRBD2 (5 bases). Trimming shortened V by 3 bases and J by 2 bases, and 13 bases separated the two germline ends. Germline V gene data show CDR1 as DFQATT and CDR2 as SNEGSKA (reference sequence). CDR3 length: 14 residues. CDR3 loop: CSARMRERQETQYF. For the CDR3, the DNA is TGCAGTGCTAGGATGAGGGAAAGGCAAGAGACCCAGTACTTC.

This clonotype appeared many times. The CDR3 protein is CASSPQRGRAGEQYF. DNA for the CDR3: TGTGCCAGCAGCCCACAACGCGGACGAGCAGGCGAGCAGTACTTC. The V call is TRBV7-8, the J call TRBJ2-7; D is ambiguous. V was cut by 5 bases and J by 6 bases, with 20 bases left in between. The CDR3 spans 15 residues. CDR1 and CDR2 (germline): SGHVS, FQNEAQ.

At least ten counts were recorded for this clonotype. V and J are TRBV25-1 and TRBJ2-7, with 7 positions matching TRBD2. V trimming: 6 bases; J trimming: 5 bases; junction bases outside the gene matches: 10. CDR3 length: 14 residues. Per germline, CDR1 MGHDK and CDR2 SYGVNS. CDR3 loop: CASRKEGGWNEQYF. The CDR3 DNA reads TGTGCCAGCAGGAAAGAGGGAGGGTGGAACGAGCAGTACTTC.

This clonotype appeared many times. The CDR3 reads CASSSSTGVGYTF. Written as DNA, the CDR3 is TGTGCCAGCAGTTCCTCGACAGGGGTCGGCTACACCTTC. V gene TRBV12-3 or TRBV12-4 combines with J gene TRBJ1-2; 8 bases fit TRBD1. The CDR3 has 13 amino acids. The V and J ends lost 4 bases and 8 bases, in that order; junction bases with no gene match: 6.

This clonotype was seen many times. The chain has TRBV6-5 and TRBJ1-3, with 8 bases matching TRBD1. The CDR3 sequence is 14 residues long. The trim removed 5 bases at V and 3 bases at J, leaving 3 bases unmatched. From germline, CDR1 is MNHEY and CDR2 SVGAGI. CDR3 nucleotides: TGTGCCAGCAGTGGCGGACAGGGTGGAAACACCATATATTTT. Its protein product is CASSGGQGGNTIYF.

This clonotype was counted ten times or more. This chain uses TRBV5-1 with TRBJ2-5; either TRBD1 or TRBD2 may fit D (6 bases each). The germline V gene has CDR1 SGHRS and CDR2 YFSETQ. This CDR3 is 14 amino acids long. The V end lost 4 bases, the J end lost 5 bases, and 15 bases lay between the germline ends. The CDR3 DNA reads as TGCGCCAGCAGCGCGGCCGGGGGCGGGGAGACCCAGTACTTC. This sequence encodes CASSAAGGGETQYF.

Within the sample, this clonotype is medium-sized. The chain joins TRBV18 to TRBJ2-7, with no clear D. This CDR3 is 12 amino acids long. Germline lookup yields CDR1 KGHSH and CDR2 LQKENI. Trimming stripped 0 bases from V and 2 bases from J, with 2 bases between. Here the CDR3 DNA reads TGTGCCAGCTCACCACCGACCTACGAGCAGTACTTC. It codes for CASSPPTYEQYF.

In its sample, this clonotype was seen many times. This chain joins TRBV20-1 and TRBJ2-5; TRBD2 matches at 15 bases. Germline values: CDR1 DFQATT, CDR2 SNEGSKA (reference sequence). V dropped 3 bases and J dropped 5; count of bases not matched to a gene: 13. This CDR3 contains 18 residues. CDR3 amino acids: CSASSARTSGRAQETQYF. Here the CDR3 DNA reads TGCAGTGCTAGTTCAGCCCGGACTAGCGGGAGGGCCCAGGAGACCCAGTACTTC.

At least ten counts were recorded for this clonotype. The V gene is TRBV5-1, the J gene TRBJ2-5, with 9 bases aligning to TRBD1. Germline CDR1 is SGHRS and CDR2 is YFSETQ. The CDR3 totals 15 residues. V trimming: 2 bases; J trimming: 1 base; junction bases outside the gene matches: 3. The CDR3 protein is CASSFDRGIQETQYF. CDR3 coding DNA: TGCGCCAGCAGCTTTGACAGGGGGATCCAAGAGACCCAGTACTTC. Complete variable domain (other parts from reference TRBV5-1 and TRBJ2-5): KAGVTQTPRYLIKTRGQQVTLSCSPISGHRSVSWYQQTPGQGLQFLFEYFSETQRNKGNFPGRFSGRQFSNSRSEMNVSTLELGDSALYLCASSFDRGIQETQYFGPGTRLLVL.

As regards this clonotype: This may stem from a read error, because a much larger clone lies one nucleotide away. The V call is TRBV5-1, the J call TRBJ2-2, with 8 bases identical to TRBD1. The CDR3 totals 15 residues. Germline CDR1 and CDR2: SGHRS and YFSETQ. The J segment lost 7 bases and the V segment lost 0 bases, leaving 5 bases of the junction unmatched. CDR3: CASSLDRGKNGELFF. For the CDR3, the DNA is TGCGCCAGCAGCTTGGACAGGGGGAAAAACGGGGAGCTGTTTTTT.

This clonotype came up many times. The chain links TRBV12-3 or TRBV12-4 to TRBJ2-3, with 7 nucleotides matching TRBD1. The V and J ends lost 5 bases and 1 base, in that order; junction bases with no gene match: 6. The CDR3 contains 15 residues. Here the CDR3 reads CASSITGVGTDTQYF. In DNA, the CDR3 is TGTGCCAGCAGTATAACAGGGGTGGGCACAGATACGCAGTATTTT.

This clonotype was recorded at least ten times. The chain employs TRBV12-3 or TRBV12-4 and TRBJ1-3; D is possibly TRBD1 (6 bases). V lost 5 bases and J 3 bases, leaving 20 bases between the germline ends. The length of the CDR3 is 17 residues. CDR3 bases: TGTGCCAGCAGTCGATTACCGGGACAAGGAAGTGGAAACACCATATATTTT. This translates into CASSRLPGQGSGNTIYF.

This clonotype is deemed medium-sized. The genes are TRBV4-3 and TRBJ1-5, with D unclear. This CDR3 has 13 residues. V shed 0 bases and J shed 6 bases, with 6 bases lying between them. The germline gives CDR1 LGHNA, CDR2 YSLEER. The CDR3 spells CASSQDSGQPQHF. The CDR3 DNA sequence: TGCGCCAGCAGCCAAGATTCGGGTCAGCCCCAGCATTTT.

This clonotype was counted at least ten times. The chain employs TRBV3-1 and TRBJ2-1, with 12 bases lining up with TRBD2. The CDR3 covers 16 residues. The ends lost 0 bases at V and 6 bases at J; junction bases unmatched: 3. CDR1 and CDR2 (germline): LGHDT, YNNKEL (reference sequence). CDR3 in DNA: TGTGCCAGCAGCCAAGATAGACTAGCGGGAGTCAATGAGCAGTTCTTC. Its protein is CASSQDRLAGVNEQFF.

Points on this clonotype: One end of the junction is discordant with germline, which a read error may explain. This chain uses TRBV12-3 or TRBV12-4 with TRBJ1-3; possible D gene TRBD1, 5 bases. The CDR3 is made up of 14 amino acids. CDR3 sequence: CASSWGTSGKTIYF. CDR3 nucleotide sequence: TGTGCCAGCAGTTGGGGGACCTCTGGAAAAACCATATATTTT.

There are many counts of this clonotype. This chain uses TRBV28 with TRBJ2-5, with TRBD2 matching over 14 bases. Germline assignment: CDR1 MDHEN and CDR2 SYDVKM. V gave up 8 bases and J gave up 0 bases; unmatched junction bases: 14. This CDR3 comprises 19 residues. CDR3: CASLGGLAGVMWDQETQYF. In DNA form, the CDR3 reads TGTGCCAGCCTGGGGGGACTAGCGGGAGTGATGTGGGACCAAGAGACCCAGTACTTC. The variable domain in full, completed from reference TRBV28 and TRBJ2-5, reads DVKVTQSSRYLVKRTGEKVFLECVQDMDHENMFWYRQDPGLGLRLIYFSYDVKMKEKGDIPEGYSVSREKKERFSLILESASTNQTSMYLCASLGGLAGVMWDQETQYFGPGTRLLVL.

At least ten counts were recorded for this clonotype. The chain has TRBV20-1 and TRBJ2-4; 7 positions match TRBD2. CDR3 length: 14 amino acids. Germline V gene data show CDR1 as DFQATT and CDR2 as SNEGSKA (reference sequence). Unmatched junction bases numbered 6, after V lost 5 bases and J lost 2 bases. DNA of the CDR3: TGCAGTGCTTCTAGCGGCGGGACCAAAAACATTCAGTACTTC. Protein: CSASSGGTKNIQYF.

At least ten counts were recorded for this clonotype. The chain uses TRBV5-1 and TRBJ2-7, with a weak D call TRBD2 (6 bases). Germline V CDR1 and CDR2: SGHRS, YFSETQ. The CDR3 contains 14 residues. The V gene lost 2 bases and the J gene lost 0 bases, with 9 bases spanning the gap. In DNA, the CDR3 is TGCGCCAGCAGCTTCGGCGGGGACTCCTACGAGCAGTACTTC. Its translation is CASSFGGDSYEQYF.

At least ten counts were recorded for this clonotype. V is TRBV15 and J is TRBJ1-2, with D unclear. V was clipped by 0 bases and J by 4 bases, with 21 bases between them. The germline gives CDR1 LNHNV, CDR2 YYDKDF (reference sequence). The CDR3 length is 18 residues. CDR3 in amino acids: CATSRDRSTTPSRYGYTF. The CDR3 DNA follows: TGTGCCACCAGCAGAGATCGGTCTACGACCCCCTCTCGCTATGGCTACACCTTC.

This clonotype showed up many times. V is TRBV20-1 and J is TRBJ2-3; 8 bases agree with TRBD2. J lost 5 bases, V lost 4 bases, and 14 bases had no gene match. The germline V gene encodes CDR1 DFQATT and CDR2 SNEGSKA (reference sequence). This CDR3 contains 16 residues. CDR3 sequence reads: CSATGLQAGVLDTQYF. The CDR3 DNA reads TGCAGTGCTACAGGCTTACAAGCGGGAGTATTAGATACGCAGTATTTT.

This clonotype was observed at least ten times. This rearrangement joins TRBV12-3 or TRBV12-4 to TRBJ1-5; 7 bases map to TRBD1. V lost 6 bases to trimming and J lost 7 bases; unmatched junction nucleotides: 21. CDR3 length: 18 residues. CDR3 DNA sequence: TGTGCCAGCAGCCACTCATCGGGGGGCGGGACAGTCTGGCAGCCCCAGCATTTT. Translation: CASSHSSGGGTVWQPQHF.

This clonotype showed up many times. V is TRBV20-1 and J is TRBJ2-7; 10 positions match TRBD1. The CDR3 is 15 amino acids. The V gene's germline CDR1 is DFQATT and CDR2 SNEGSKA (reference sequence). With 0 bases clipped from V and 6 bases from J, the junction kept 8 bases outside the gene matches. The CDR3 spells CSAREPGTGVGEQYF. DNA for the CDR3: TGCAGTGCTAGAGAGCCTGGGACAGGGGTGGGCGAGCAGTACTTC.

This clonotype was seen ten or more times. The chain joins TRBV20-1 to TRBJ1-2; perhaps TRBD1 as D (6 bases). This CDR3 contains 15 residues. The V and J ends lost 0 bases and 4 bases respectively, with 15 bases between them. The germline gives CDR1 DFQATT, CDR2 SNEGSKA (reference sequence). This CDR3 is CSARDLYREAYGYTF. The CDR3 DNA reads TGCAGTGCTAGAGATCTGTACAGGGAGGCCTATGGCTACACCTTC.

This clonotype was recorded at least ten times. The chain couples TRBV15 to TRBJ2-5; D uncertain. CDR1 is LNHNV, CDR2 YYDKDF, per germline (reference sequence). Trimming removed 0 bases at V and 3 bases at J, with 11 bases between. The CDR3 sequence is 15 residues long. The DNA of the CDR3 is TGTGCCACCAGCAGAGATGTAACGGTGGAAGAGACCCAGTACTTC. Protein sequence: CATSRDVTVEETQYF.

The chain recombines TRBV20-1 with TRBJ1-4; D is unclear. Trimming cost V 7 bases and J 7 bases, with 19 bases left between them. CDR1 is DFQATT, CDR2 SNEGSKA, per germline (reference sequence). This CDR3 is built from 14 residues. The CDR3 coding sequence is TGCAGTGGGTTAATGAGGTCGGGTAGTGAAAAACTGTTTTTT. This translates into CSGLMRSGSEKLFF.

This clonotype has a count of ten or more. The chain has TRBV28 and TRBJ2-7; D is unresolved. CDR1 is MDHEN and CDR2 is SYDVKM in the germline V gene. V was clipped by 5 bases and J by 4 bases, with 21 bases between them. CDR3 size: 16 residues. CDR3 sequence reads: CASSPEKGSGSYEQYF. CDR3 DNA: TGTGCCAGCAGTCCTGAAAAGGGTAGTGGATCGTACGAGCAGTACTTC.